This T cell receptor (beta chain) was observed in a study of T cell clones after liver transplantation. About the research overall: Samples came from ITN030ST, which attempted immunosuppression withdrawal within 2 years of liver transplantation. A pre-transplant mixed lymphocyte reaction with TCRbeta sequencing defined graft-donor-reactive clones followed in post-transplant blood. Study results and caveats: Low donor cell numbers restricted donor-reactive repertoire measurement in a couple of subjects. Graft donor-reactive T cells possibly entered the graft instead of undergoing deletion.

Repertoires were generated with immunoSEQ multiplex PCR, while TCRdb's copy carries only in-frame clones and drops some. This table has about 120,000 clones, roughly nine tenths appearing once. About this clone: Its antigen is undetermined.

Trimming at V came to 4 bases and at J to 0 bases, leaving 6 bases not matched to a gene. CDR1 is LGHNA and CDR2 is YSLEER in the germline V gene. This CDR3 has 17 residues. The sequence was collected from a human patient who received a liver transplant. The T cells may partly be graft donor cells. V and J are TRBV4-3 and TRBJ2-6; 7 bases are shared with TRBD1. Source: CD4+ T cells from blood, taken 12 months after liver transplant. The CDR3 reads CASSRDRLTSGANVLTF. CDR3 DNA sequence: TGCGCCAGCAGCCGGGACAGACTTACCTCTGGGGCCAACGTCCTGACTTTC.